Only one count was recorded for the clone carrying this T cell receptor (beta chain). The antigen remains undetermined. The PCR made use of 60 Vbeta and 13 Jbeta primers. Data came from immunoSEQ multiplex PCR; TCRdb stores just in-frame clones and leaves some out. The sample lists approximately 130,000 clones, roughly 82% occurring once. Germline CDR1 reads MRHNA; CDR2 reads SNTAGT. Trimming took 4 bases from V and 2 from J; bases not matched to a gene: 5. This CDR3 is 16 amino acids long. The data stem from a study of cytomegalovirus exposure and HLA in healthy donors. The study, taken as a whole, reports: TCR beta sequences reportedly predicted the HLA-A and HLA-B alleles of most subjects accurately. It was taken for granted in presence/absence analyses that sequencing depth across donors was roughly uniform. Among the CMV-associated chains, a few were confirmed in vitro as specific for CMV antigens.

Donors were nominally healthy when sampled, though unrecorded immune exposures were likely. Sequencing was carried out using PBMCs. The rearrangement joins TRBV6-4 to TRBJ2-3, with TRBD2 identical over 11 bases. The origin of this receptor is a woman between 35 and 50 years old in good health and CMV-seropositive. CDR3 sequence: CASSATSGSITDTQYF. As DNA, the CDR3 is TGTGCCAGCAGTGCAACTAGCGGGAGTATCACAGATACGCAGTATTTT.